Below, 17 T cell receptor beta chains from the same sample are listed, as sequenced in a study of early T cells in non-severe SARS-CoV-2 infection. TCRdb independently ran MiXCR on the 5' RACE reads; one entry per CDR3 protein. The sample consists of some 97,000 distinct CDR3 sequences, more than 9.5% of them appearing once. Sequenced here: whole blood, sampled at baseline. The receptors originated from an adult who was a healthcare worker with PCR-confirmed SARS-CoV-2 infection or an uninfected control (not recorded which).

The V gene is TRBV18, the J gene TRBJ2-3; 12 positions match TRBD2. CDR3 length: 17 amino acids. CDR1 and CDR2 (germline): KGHSH, LQKENI. The V gene end was trimmed by 3 bases and the J gene end by 5 bases; junction bases not matched to a gene: 9. The CDR3 sequence: CASSPLRTSGVGDTQYF. The DNA of the CDR3 is TGTGCCAGCTCACCTCTGAGGACTAGCGGGGTTGGAGATACGCAGTATTTT.

In DNA, the CDR3 is TGCGCCAGCAGCCAAGCCCAGCAGGGTGAGCAGTTCTTC. It specifies CASSQAQQGEQFF. V is TRBV4-3 and J is TRBJ2-1, with D perhaps matching TRBD1 (5 bases). The CDR3 loop spans 13 amino acids. V was cut by 1 base and J by 9 bases, with 10 bases left in between. Germline values: CDR1 LGHNA, CDR2 YSLEER.

Many counts were recorded for this clonotype. The chain uses TRBV7-3 and TRBJ2-2; no clear D gene. The CDR3 covers 14 residues. Trimming removed 6 bases at V and 1 base at J, with 9 bases between. The germline CDR1 and CDR2 sequences are SGHTA and FQGTGA. CDR3 DNA: TGTGCCAGCAGGAGCGAGAGGAACACCGGGGAGCTGTTTTTT. This encodes CASRSERNTGELFF.

This clonotype has a handful of counts. This rearrangement joins TRBV20-1 to TRBJ2-1, with a weak D call TRBD2 (5 bases). The CDR3 has 14 amino acids. The V end lost 5 bases, the J end lost 6 bases, and 17 bases lay between the germline ends. Germline V gene data show CDR1 as DFQATT and CDR2 as SNEGSKA (reference sequence). The CDR3 loop is CSAPLVRGGNEQFF. CDR3 nucleotide sequence: TGCAGTGCTCCCCTAGTCCGCGGAGGCAATGAGCAGTTCTTC.

There are a few counts of this clonotype. V is TRBV5-4 and J is TRBJ2-5; D gene unclear. Trimming pared 0 bases from V and 4 bases from J, leaving 13 bases between. This CDR3 has 15 residues. Per the germline V gene, CDR1 is SGHNT and CDR2 is YYREEE (reference sequence). The CDR3 region is CASSLANPTGETQYF. The CDR3 DNA is TGTGCCAGCAGCTTGGCTAACCCGACGGGAGAGACCCAGTACTTC.

This clonotype appeared a single time. V gene TRBV7-2 combines with J gene TRBJ1-2, with 7 bases fitting TRBD1. Germline values: CDR1 SGHTA, CDR2 FQGNSA. V shed 5 bases, J shed 7 bases, and the junction held 10 bases outside the gene matches. CDR3 length: 14 amino acids. The CDR3 DNA is TGTGCCAGCAGCCCGGGGACAGCTTACGGTGGCTACACCTTC. This gives the protein CASSPGTAYGGYTF.

This clonotype was seen a handful of times. The chain uses TRBV20-1 and TRBJ2-6, with a possible D match to TRBD1 (6 bases). This CDR3 comprises 14 residues. Trimming took off 5 bases at V and 4 bases at J, with 12 bases between the two ends. Germline CDR1 DFQATT, CDR2 SNEGSKA (reference sequence). This chain's CDR3 is CSAPRGDGANVLTF. CDR3 coding DNA: TGCAGTGCTCCCAGGGGCGACGGGGCCAACGTCCTGACTTTC.

This clonotype was picked up a small number of times. The CDR3 DNA reads as TGTGCCAGCAGCAGCTCCGGGACAGGGCGCGAGCAGTACTTC. Translated: CASSSSGTGREQYF. The V call is TRBV7-3, the J call TRBJ2-7; TRBD1 matches 9 bases. Germline V gives CDR1 SGHTA, CDR2 FQGTGA. The CDR3 has 14 residues. The V gene end was trimmed by 5 bases and the J gene end by 6 bases; junction bases not matched to a gene: 8.

The table lists this clonotype with many counts. V gene TRBV5-1 combines with J gene TRBJ2-7; no firm D call. This CDR3 is built from 11 residues. Looked up from germline, CDR1 is SGHRS and CDR2 is YFSETQ. The V gene lost 5 bases and the J gene lost 5 bases, with 8 bases spanning the gap. The CDR3 coding sequence is TGCGCCAGCAGGGGCCGCGACGAGCAGTACTTC. This sequence encodes CASRGRDEQYF. The variable domain in full, completed from reference TRBV5-1 and TRBJ2-7, reads KAGVTQTPRYLIKTRGQQVTLSCSPISGHRSVSWYQQTPGQGLQFLFEYFSETQRNKGNFPGRFSGRQFSNSRSEMNVSTLELGDSALYLCASRGRDEQYFGPGTRLTVT.

This clonotype was picked up many times. The V gene is TRBV10-2, the J gene TRBJ2-5; tentatively, D is TRBD1 (6 bases). CDR1 WSHSY and CDR2 SAAADI come from the germline V gene. Trimming stripped 0 bases from V and 3 bases from J, with 8 bases between. CDR3 length: 14 amino acids. DNA for the CDR3: TGCGCCAGCAGTGAGTCAAACAGGGAAGAGACCCAGTACTTC. Its protein product is CASSESNREETQYF.

J is TRBJ2-3 and V is TRBV29-1; perhaps TRBD2 as D (6 bases). From germline, CDR1 is SQVTM and CDR2 ANQGSEA. Trimming took 7 bases from V and 5 from J, leaving 13 bases between them. The CDR3 is 12 amino acids. CDR3 nucleotides: TGCAGCGGTGGGGGAGGAGAAGATACGCAGTATTTT. Its protein product is CSGGGGEDTQYF.

This chain uses TRBV5-6 with TRBJ1-6, with 7 bases aligning to TRBD1. V lost 5 bases, J lost 6 bases, and 5 bases stayed unmatched. Germline V lookup: CDR1 SGHDT, CDR2 YYEEEE. The CDR3 contains 14 residues. The CDR3, as DNA: TGTGCCAGCAGTATCAGGGGGGCTAATTCACCCCTCCACTTT. Translated, it gives CASSIRGANSPLHF.

The chain combines TRBV5-4 with TRBJ2-5; 10 bases agree with TRBD2. V was clipped by 4 bases and J by 5 bases; unmatched bases: 8. The germline V gene has CDR1 SGHNT and CDR2 YYREEE (reference sequence). This CDR3 region has 15 residues. The CDR3 DNA is TGTGCCAGCAGCATTACTAGCGGGATTTGGGAGACCCAGTACTTC. This translates into CASSITSGIWETQYF.

The gene calls are TRBV11-2 and TRBJ2-5, with D perhaps TRBD2 (7 bases). Looked up from germline, CDR1 is SGHAT and CDR2 is FQNNGV. V lost 2 bases and J lost 5, with 15 bases in between. The CDR3 has 15 residues. CDR3 DNA: TGTGCCAGCAGCTTACGTCGGGGGGCGGAGGAGACCCAGTACTTC. Its translation is CASSLRRGAEETQYF.

The table lists this clonotype with a few counts. V usage is TRBV9 and J usage is TRBJ2-5; TRBD2 aligns across 8 bases. This CDR3 spans 19 amino acids. The J segment lost 2 bases and the V segment lost 0 bases, leaving 15 bases of the junction unmatched. Germline V lookup: CDR1 SGDLS, CDR2 YYNGEE. This CDR3 reads CASSVGLATMATVQETQYF. The DNA of the CDR3 is TGTGCCAGCAGCGTAGGACTAGCGACAATGGCTACGGTTCAAGAGACCCAGTACTTC.

This clonotype was detected ten times or more. J is TRBJ1-6 and V is TRBV5-6; D gene unclear. The germline V gene encodes CDR1 SGHDT and CDR2 YYEEEE. Trimming removed 0 bases from V and 5 bases from J, with 6 bases in between. The CDR3 is 14 amino acids. The DNA of the CDR3 is TGTGCCAGCAGCTTGGGAGGACATAATTCACCCCTCCACTTT. Translating gives CASSLGGHNSPLHF.

The rearrangement uses TRBV12-3 or TRBV12-4 and TRBJ2-1, with a possible D match to TRBD2 (5 bases). This CDR3 region has 14 residues. The ends were cut back, 1 base at V and 4 bases at J, with 8 bases in the middle. The CDR3 DNA reads as TGTGCCAGCAGTTTAGGAGGGATTTACAATGAGCAGTTCTTC. Residues: CASSLGGIYNEQFF.